The source of this TCR beta chain is a study of blood T cells in healthy people across ages. Study-wide context: Capture by template switching was about one barcoded beta molecule per two T cells.

At least 7 million PBMCs were isolated per sample. It was with a sample-barcoded 5' primer and a J-beta primer mix that a second PCR of roughly 7 to 12 cycles was run. TCRdb re-called the 5' RACE reads with MiXCR, one entry per CDR3 protein. Of roughly 800,000 distinct CDR3 sequences listed, 20% to 30% are singletons. The CDR3 spans 12 residues. Per germline, CDR1 DFQATT and CDR2 SNEGSKA (reference sequence). V lost 4 bases and J 2 bases, leaving 8 bases between the germline ends. Regarding the study as a whole: Naive T cell percentage by flow cytometry tracked strongly with beta diversity.

This clonotype was seen only once. The antigen remains undetermined. These same data were also listed under a study on T cells of mothers and their children. From that paper: The study recruited a few healthy Caucasian mothers and their six children as donors.

This chain joins TRBV20-1 and TRBJ1-1; D not certain. This sequence was found in a boy aged 10-17 years in good health. The sample consisted of blood. CDR3 coding DNA: TGCAGTGCTAATGCAGTAAACACTGAAGCTTTCTTT. This translates into CSANAVNTEAFF.